This T cell receptor beta chain appears in the sequencing data of a study of glioma-infiltrating T cells after dendritic cell vaccination. A few counts support this clone. The protocol was immunoSEQ multiplex PCR, while the TCRdb copy is restricted to in-frame clones and leaves out a portion. The data contain more than 20,000 clones, nearly 90% of them singletons. J gave up 6 bases and V 8 bases, and 6 bases lay outside the gene matches. The CDR3 runs to 14 residues. CDR1 MNHNY and CDR2 SVGAGI come from the germline V gene (reference sequence). Time point given: after dendritic cell vaccination, including at tumor progression/relapse.

This clonotype was sampled from a human donor with glioblastoma. The sample in question was blood, obtained after dendritic cell vaccination. The chain is built from TRBV6-6 and TRBJ2-1; TRBD1 aligns across 11 bases. In DNA, the CDR3 is TGTGCCAGCCGCCCAGGGACAGGGGGCAATGAGCAGTTCTTC. Translation gives CASRPGTGGNEQFF.